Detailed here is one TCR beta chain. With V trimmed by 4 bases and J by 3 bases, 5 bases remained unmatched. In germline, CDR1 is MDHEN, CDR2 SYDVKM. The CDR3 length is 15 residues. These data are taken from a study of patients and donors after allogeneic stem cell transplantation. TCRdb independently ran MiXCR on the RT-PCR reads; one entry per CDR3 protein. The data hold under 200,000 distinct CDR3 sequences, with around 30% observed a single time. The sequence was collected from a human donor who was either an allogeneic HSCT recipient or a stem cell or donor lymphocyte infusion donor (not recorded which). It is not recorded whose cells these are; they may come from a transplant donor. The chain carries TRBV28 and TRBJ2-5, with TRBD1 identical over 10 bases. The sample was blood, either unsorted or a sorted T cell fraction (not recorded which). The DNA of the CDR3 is TGTGCCAGCAGTTCCCCGGGACAGGGGAAAGAGACCCAGTACTTC. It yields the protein CASSSPGQGKETQYF. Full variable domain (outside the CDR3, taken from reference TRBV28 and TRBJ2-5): DVKVTQSSRYLVKRTGEKVFLECVQDMDHENMFWYRQDPGLGLRLIYFSYDVKMKEKGDIPEGYSVSREKKERFSLILESASTNQTSMYLCASSSPGQGKETQYFGPGTRLLVL.